This T cell receptor beta chain originates from a study of T cell responses to AZD1222 COVID-19 vaccine. General study findings and limits: Researchers took repertoire samples only after the peak T cell response had come. Donors were mostly white British, more females; clonal diversity possibly underestimated.

The CDR3 contains 15 residues. From germline, CDR1 is MGHRA and CDR2 YSYEKL. Trimming removed 0 bases at V and 0 bases at J, with 6 bases between. Remarks on this clone: Its matching antigen is unknown.

Data came from immunoSEQ multiplex PCR; TCRdb stores just in-frame clones and leaves some out. The sample shows around 80,000 clones, roughly 90% of them seen only once. The genes are TRBV4-1 and TRBJ1-3; the D is unclear. The TCR was taken from an adult in good health. Sequencing used peripheral blood, obtained on day 0 of AZD1222 vaccination. For the CDR3, the DNA is TGCGCCAGCAGCCAAGATCCCTTCTCTGGAAACACCATATATTTT. It encodes CASSQDPFSGNTIYF.